This note documents a single T cell receptor beta chain sequence. This sample is part of a study of T cell responses to AZD1222 COVID-19 vaccine. Using immunoSEQ multiplex PCR, the repertoire was profiled, and TCRdb retains in-frame clones only, with some absent. The table shows roughly 110,000 clones, with roughly nine tenths occurring only once. Germline values: CDR1 SGHTA, CDR2 FQGTGA. The CDR3 consists of 15 residues. With 4 bases removed from V and 4 bases from J, the gap between germline ends came to 16 bases. The material was peripheral blood, obtained on day 0 of AZD1222 vaccination. The clonotype was recovered from an adult in good health. The chain carries TRBV7-3 and TRBJ1-1; possible D gene TRBD1, 6 bases. This CDR3 reads CASSSTGSGSTEAFF. CDR3 DNA: TGTGCCAGCAGCTCCACAGGGAGCGGGAGCACTGAAGCTTTCTTT.